Listed here are 30 T cell receptor beta chains from one sample, sequenced in a study of T cell repertoires in cytomegalovirus infection. MiXCR, run by TCRdb on the reads, gives a single entry per CDR3 protein. The repertoire holds about 340,000 distinct CDR3 sequences, approximately 32% seen once, with 15% to 25% in the top ten. No antigens are known for them. This specimen was cultured PBMCs, taken from culture after CMV antigen stimulation. The receptors shown here come from a human donor in good health (CMV status not recorded). Some clones in this sample may be carry-over from other donors' samples.

The chain joins TRBV27 to TRBJ1-6; TRBD1 might be the D (6 bases). The V end lost 3 bases, the J end lost 8 bases, and 17 bases lay between the germline ends. CDR3 size: 16 residues. Germline V gives CDR1 MNHEY, CDR2 SMNVEV (reference sequence). The CDR3 coding sequence is TGTGCCAGCAGTTTGAGGGGAACAGGGAGTGATTCACCCCTCCACTTT. This encodes CASSLRGTGSDSPLHF.

This clonotype was seen only a few times. The chain employs TRBV11-3 and TRBJ1-1; D gene uncertain. The CDR3 sequence is 12 residues long. CDR1 is SGHNT and CDR2 is YENEEA in the germline V gene. Between the trimmed V and J ends, which lost 5 bases and 5 bases, there was a span of 9 bases. CDR3 residues: CASSGRWTEAFF. Here the CDR3 DNA reads TGTGCCAGCAGCGGGAGGTGGACTGAAGCTTTCTTT. The full variable domain, completed using reference TRBV11-3 and TRBJ1-1, is EAGVVQSPRYKIIEKKQPVAFWCNPISGHNTLYWYLQNLGQGPELLIRYENEEAVDDSQLPKDRFSAERLKGVDSTLKIQPAELGDSAVYLCASSGRWTEAFFGQGTRLTVV.

In this sample, this clonotype turned up a few times. The chain is built from TRBV2 and TRBJ2-5, with 11 bases that match TRBD2. Germline V gives CDR1 SNHLY, CDR2 FYNNEI. V trimming: 4 bases; J trimming: 2 bases; junction bases outside the gene matches: 6. CDR3 length: 16 residues. CDR3 DNA: TGTGCCAGCAGTGCCTTGGGACTAGCGGTACAAGAGACCCAGTACTTC. Its translation: CASSALGLAVQETQYF.

This chain uses TRBV12-3 or TRBV12-4 with TRBJ1-1; 7 nucleotides agree with TRBD1. After removal of 5 bases from V and 4 bases from J, the junction contained 7 bases not matched to a gene. This CDR3 contains 14 residues. CDR3 DNA: TGTGCCAGCAGTCCACAGGGGTGGGGCACTGAAGCTTTCTTT. This codes for CASSPQGWGTEAFF.

This clonotype was detected many times. The rearrangement uses TRBV7-4 and TRBJ1-3, with 7 bases fitting TRBD1. Germline V gives CDR1 SGHVT, CDR2 SQSDAQ. This CDR3 contains 12 residues. With V trimmed by 5 bases and J by 10 bases, 5 bases remained unmatched. The CDR3 region is CASSLAGGTIYF. The CDR3 bases are TGTGCCAGCAGCCTCGCAGGGGGAACCATATATTTT.

DNA for the CDR3: TGTGCCAGCACGCCAGGGCTCGGCAATCAGCCCCAGCATTTT. Its translation: CASTPGLGNQPQHF. The chain employs TRBV6-1 and TRBJ1-5; D perhaps matches TRBD1 (5 bases). The V and J ends lost 7 bases and 2 bases respectively, with 12 bases between them. CDR3 size: 14 residues. Germline assignment: CDR1 MNHNS and CDR2 SASEGT.

The V gene is TRBV20-1, the J gene TRBJ1-2; D is undetermined. Per germline, CDR1 DFQATT and CDR2 SNEGSKA (reference sequence). Trimming left V 4 bases short and J 4 bases short, with 4 bases between. The CDR3 loop spans 10 amino acids. CDR3 in DNA: TGCAGTGCTAAGGGCTATGGCTACACCTTC. This codes for CSAKGYGYTF.

The chain is built from TRBV7-2 and TRBJ1-4, with 8 bases lining up with TRBD1. The germline V gene has CDR1 SGHTA and CDR2 FQGNSA. This CDR3 comprises 14 residues. Unmatched junction bases numbered 8, after V lost 10 bases and J lost 4 bases. The CDR3 nucleotides are TGTGCCACTACCCCGGGACAGGATAATGAAAAACTGTTTTTT. Protein product: CATTPGQDNEKLFF.

A single count supports this clonotype. The chain joins TRBV12-3 or TRBV12-4 to TRBJ1-2; D remains ambiguous. V lost 7 bases and J 3 bases, leaving 12 bases between the germline ends. The CDR3 length is 13 residues. CDR3 residues: CASTSTVHYGYTF. The CDR3 bases are TGTGCCAGCACCTCCACTGTACACTATGGCTACACCTTC.

V is TRBV5-1 and J is TRBJ2-7; D is perhaps TRBD2 (5 bases). The CDR3 is 15 amino acids. Germline V gene lookup returns CDR1 SGHRS and CDR2 YFSETQ. The V end lost 0 bases, the J end lost 0 bases, and 10 bases lay between the germline ends. The CDR3 loop is CASSLGGLSSYEQYF. The DNA of the CDR3 is TGCGCCAGCAGCTTGGGAGGACTGAGCTCCTACGAGCAGTACTTC.

This clonotype came up a few times. The chain combines TRBV20-1 with TRBJ1-1; TRBD1 matches 7 bases. This CDR3 is built from 16 residues. The junction had 7 bases not matched to a gene; V was cut back by 0 bases and J by 0 bases. Germline V gene sequence: CDR1 DFQATT, CDR2 SNEGSKA (reference sequence). Here the CDR3 reads CSARDRAGTVNTEAFF. CDR3 in DNA: TGCAGTGCTAGAGATAGGGCCGGGACAGTGAACACTGAAGCTTTCTTT.

This clonotype was found a few times. The CDR3 region has the DNA TGTGCCAGCAGTTCGACTAGCGGGGGGTCCTACAATGAGCAGTTCTTC. Amino acid sequence: CASSSTSGGSYNEQFF. The chain has TRBV6-5 and TRBJ2-1, with 13 positions matching TRBD2. V dropped 4 bases and J dropped 1; count of bases not matched to a gene: 1. This CDR3 has 16 residues. CDR1 and CDR2 (germline): MNHEY, SVGAGI.

This clonotype was counted a few times. The J gene is TRBJ2-7, the V gene TRBV7-2; D gene uncertain. The CDR3 totals 13 residues. Per the germline V gene, CDR1 is SGHTA and CDR2 is FQGNSA. Trimming left V 5 bases short and J 1 base short, with 9 bases between. For the CDR3, the DNA is TGTGCCAGCAGCGAGGAGACGTCCTACGAGCAGTACTTC. It is translated as CASSEETSYEQYF.

Only a few counts were recorded for this clonotype. The V gene is TRBV11-2, the J gene TRBJ2-7; D might be TRBD1 (6 bases). CDR1 is SGHAT and CDR2 is FQNNGV in the germline V gene. Deletions cut 2 bases from V and 11 bases from J, with 16 bases between. The length of the CDR3 is 13 residues. The CDR3 reads CASSLTPWDKKYF. Written as DNA, the CDR3 is TGTGCCAGCAGCTTAACCCCTTGGGACAAAAAGTACTTC.

The sample holds a few counts of this clonotype. The chain links TRBV11-2 to TRBJ2-1; D is perhaps TRBD2 (6 bases). Germline CDR1 reads SGHAT; CDR2 reads FQNNGV. This CDR3 region has 12 residues. V was cut by 4 bases and J by 14 bases, with 15 bases left in between. CDR3 DNA: TGTGCCAGCAGCTCAAGTGGCAGGGAGGAGTTCTTC. Protein sequence: CASSSSGREEFF.

The chain joins TRBV6-5 to TRBJ1-5; D might be TRBD1 (6 bases). The CDR3 extends over 15 amino acids. Looked up from germline, CDR1 is MNHEY and CDR2 is SVGAGI. The V and J ends lost 6 bases and 0 bases respectively, with 12 bases between them. Here the CDR3 DNA reads TGTGCCAGCAGACCTACAGGGATTAGCAATCAGCCCCAGCATTTT. It encodes CASRPTGISNQPQHF.

This clonotype has at least ten counts. This rearrangement joins TRBV4-1 to TRBJ2-1, with 14 bases matching TRBD2. The ends lost 3 bases at V and 5 bases at J; junction bases unmatched: 9. Per germline, CDR1 MGHRA and CDR2 YSYEKL. This CDR3 is 18 amino acids long. CDR3 amino acids: CASSHGLAGGSYHNEQFF. CDR3 sequence (DNA): TGCGCCAGCAGCCACGGACTAGCGGGGGGTTCCTACCACAATGAGCAGTTCTTC.

The V gene is TRBV25-1, the J gene TRBJ2-2; perhaps D is TRBD1 or TRBD2 (5 bases each). V was clipped by 5 bases and J by 3 bases, with 10 bases between them. The CDR3 length is 14 residues. Germline-derived CDR1 and CDR2 are MGHDK and SYGVNS. CDR3 sequence: CASSHQGDTGELFF. The DNA for the CDR3 is TGTGCCAGCAGTCACCAGGGAGACACCGGGGAGCTGTTTTTT.

J is TRBJ1-2 and V is TRBV25-1; D is unresolved. This CDR3 contains 13 residues. The V end lost 3 bases, the J end lost 5 bases, and 10 bases lay between the germline ends. The germline V gene encodes CDR1 MGHDK and CDR2 SYGVNS. For the CDR3, the DNA is TGTGCCAGCAGTGATAGTTCTTATTATGGCTACACCTTC. This sequence encodes CASSDSSYYGYTF.

This clonotype appeared a few times. The chain employs TRBV7-2 and TRBJ2-5, with 15 bases lining up with TRBD2. The CDR3 length is 16 residues. The germline CDR1 and CDR2 sequences are SGHTA and FQGNSA. The V and J ends lost 4 bases and 4 bases, in that order; junction bases with no gene match: 4. The CDR3 nucleotides are TGTGCCAGCAGCTATGGACTAGCGGGGGGGCGAGAGACCCAGTACTTC. This gives the protein CASSYGLAGGRETQYF.

The V call is TRBV5-1, the J call TRBJ2-5; the match to TRBD2 covers 8 bases. From germline, CDR1 is SGHRS and CDR2 YFSETQ. This CDR3 is 12 amino acids long. After removal of 1 base from V and 7 bases from J, the junction contained 0 bases not matched to a gene. As DNA, the CDR3 is TGCGCCAGCAGCTTGCGGGAGGGGACCCAGTACTTC. This sequence encodes CASSLREGTQYF.

For the CDR3, the DNA is TGTGCCAGCAGCCAAGGGGACAGGGAACACTACGAGCAGTACTTC. Translation: CASSQGDREHYEQYF. This rearrangement joins TRBV4-2 to TRBJ2-7; 9 nucleotides match TRBD1. Germline CDR1 LGHNA, CDR2 YNFKEQ. Losses at the gene ends were 1 base for V and 3 bases for J; bases not matched to a gene: 4. The CDR3 extends over 15 amino acids.

This clonotype was seen more than once but under ten times. The V and J genes are TRBV10-3 and TRBJ1-5, with 8 nucleotides matching TRBD1. Germline V CDR1 and CDR2: ENHRY, SYGVKD. V lost 7 bases, J lost 7 bases, and 9 bases stayed unmatched. CDR3 size: 14 residues. CDR3 bases: TGTGCCATCACCGATGACAGGGGAGGACAGCCCCAGCATTTT. This encodes CAITDDRGGQPQHF.

J is TRBJ1-2 and V is TRBV6-5, with TRBD1 matching over 7 bases. Germline CDR1 reads MNHEY; CDR2 reads SVGAGI. The V segment lost 11 bases and the J segment 2 bases; nucleotides outside the gene matches: 8. CDR3 length: 13 residues. CDR3 amino acids: CASTGRRNYGYTF. CDR3 DNA sequence: TGTGCCTCGACAGGGAGGCGAAACTATGGCTACACCTTC.

This clonotype was seen many times. The chain links TRBV2 to TRBJ1-5; D remains unclear. The CDR3 has 12 residues. Germline loops: CDR1 SNHLY, CDR2 FYNNEI. Trimming took 8 bases from V and 7 from J, leaving 12 bases between them. The CDR3 region has the DNA TGTGCCAGCGGGAGAGCAGGCCAGCCCCAGCATTTT. It translates to CASGRAGQPQHF.

This sequence joins TRBV7-8 and TRBJ1-5; 8 bases are a match to TRBD1. Losses at the gene ends were 4 bases for V and 0 bases for J; bases not matched to a gene: 8. Germline-derived CDR1 and CDR2 are SGHVS and FQNEAQ. The CDR3 is made up of 17 amino acids. CDR3: CASSSGQGGYSNQPQHF. As DNA, the CDR3 is TGTGCCAGCAGCTCCGGACAGGGTGGGTATAGCAATCAGCCCCAGCATTTT.

This clonotype was detected only a few times. This chain connects TRBV28 to TRBJ1-2, with D perhaps TRBD1 (5 bases). V lost 8 bases and J 3 bases, leaving 22 bases between the germline ends. The CDR3 spans 16 residues. Per germline, CDR1 MDHEN and CDR2 SYDVKM. CDR3 protein: CASGTSGTVTYYGYTF. The DNA of the CDR3 is TGTGCCAGCGGTACCTCCGGGACCGTTACGTACTATGGCTACACCTTC.

This clonotype was recorded a few times. The V call is TRBV6-5, the J call TRBJ1-1, with D unclear. CDR1 MNHEY and CDR2 SVGAGI come from the germline V gene. V lost 6 bases and J lost 0, with 8 bases in between. This CDR3 region has 13 residues. Here the CDR3 DNA reads TGTGCCAGCAGAGAAACAGTGAACACTGAAGCTTTCTTT. Translation: CASRETVNTEAFF.

At least ten counts were recorded for this clonotype. The CDR3 bases are TGTGCCAGCAGCTTAACTCTAGCGGGAGGGCCTAGCTCCTACAATGAGCAGTTCTTC. It codes for CASSLTLAGGPSSYNEQFF. The V gene is TRBV7-3, the J gene TRBJ2-1, with TRBD2 matching 12 bases. The germline CDR1 and CDR2 sequences are SGHTA and FQGTGA. Losses at the gene ends were 0 bases for V and 0 bases for J; bases not matched to a gene: 6. The CDR3 extends over 19 amino acids.

This clonotype was seen ten or more times. The chain combines TRBV10-3 with TRBJ2-1; a possible D gene is TRBD2 (5 bases). Germline loops: CDR1 ENHRY, CDR2 SYGVKD. The V end lost 0 bases, the J end lost 8 bases, and 11 bases lay between the germline ends. The CDR3 extends over 14 amino acids. The DNA of the CDR3 is TGTGCCATCAGTGAGTCGGACGGGCGGGATGAGCAGTTCTTC. Translated, it gives CAISESDGRDEQFF.